Sequencing of this T cell receptor beta chain was carried out in a study of Ad26.COV2.S vaccination and SARS-CoV-2 variants. Study-level background: In the study, Ad26.COV2.S was injected intramuscularly once, or twice 56 days apart.

Treatment denoted: roughly 18 received Ad26.COV2.S at low or high dose, single or two shots; about 5 received placebo; per-sample allocation not given. Sampling happened 63 days after the first vaccine or placebo injection. Libraries were prepared by immunoSEQ multiplex PCR; TCRdb keeps only in-frame clonotypes and omits some of them. Seen here are some 640,000 clones, around 89% observed once, and the top ten hold approximately 1.5%. To note about this clone: Other nucleotide sequences from this sample produce the same CDR3.

Specimen: peripheral blood, collected in a trial of Ad26.COV2.S vaccine versus placebo. This TCR was recovered from a person between 18 and 65 years old who received the Ad26.COV2.S COVID-19 vaccine or a placebo.

CDR3 protein: CAWSRRNTEAFF. CDR3 bases: TGTGCCTGGAGTCGGAGGAACACTGAAGCTTTCTTT. This chain connects TRBV30 to TRBJ1-1, with D unclear. This CDR3 has 12 residues. Trimming took 2 bases from V and 1 from J, leaving 5 bases between them. CDR1 and CDR2 (germline): GTSNPN, SVGIG (reference sequence).